The entry below gives a single T cell receptor beta chain sequence along with its context. The sample belongs to a study of blood T cell repertoires in COVID-19. Background on the study: Collection of acute and convalescent COVID-19 samples took place in the United States, Italy and Spain. PBMCs, B-cell-depleted T cells, or T cells provided the cDNA or gDNA that made up the material.

The germline V gene has CDR1 MNHEY and CDR2 SVGAGI. The CDR3 runs 11 residues. After removal of 5 bases from V and 10 bases from J, the junction contained 3 bases not matched to a gene. As processed by the authors: Nucleated cell number was recorded as an estimate derived from reference gene primer amplification. Measured with immunoSEQ multiplex PCR; TCRdb has only the in-frame clones, and not every one. The DNA gave D and trimming, while V, J and clone size come from that table. The sample lists under 150,000 clones, 85% occurring once. The V call is TRBV6-5, the J call TRBJ2-3; 7 nucleotides match TRBD1. The origin of this receptor is a woman in her thirties or forties with active or convalescent COVID-19. What was sequenced was peripheral blood. The CDR3 bases are TGTGCCAGCAGTCCGGGACAGCCGCAGTATTTT. Protein sequence: CASSPGQPQYF.